This entry lists 23 T cell receptor beta chains sequenced from one sample in a study of blood T cell repertoires in COVID-19. Some clones are missing from TCRdb's copy, which holds only in-frame ones; the method was immunoSEQ multiplex PCR. The table shows 130,000 or so clones, with roughly 69% occurring only once. Sequencing was performed on peripheral blood. All receptors derive from a woman between 70 and 85 years old with acute or convalescent COVID-19.

The rearrangement links TRBV5-5 to TRBJ1-3; 8 positions agree with TRBD1. CDR3 length: 14 amino acids. J gave up 3 bases and V 4 bases, and 3 bases lay outside the gene matches. Germline V CDR1 and CDR2: SGHKS, YYEKEE (reference sequence). CDR3 sequence (DNA): TGTGCCAGCAGCCAGGGACAGGTTGGAAACACCATATATTTT. Translating it yields CASSQGQVGNTIYF.

V gene TRBV2 combines with J gene TRBJ1-2; perhaps TRBD1 as D (6 bases). Germline V gene lookup returns CDR1 SNHLY and CDR2 FYNNEI. This CDR3 is built from 16 residues. The V gene lost 9 bases and the J gene lost 4 bases, with 24 bases spanning the gap. Written as DNA, the CDR3 is TGTGCCAGGAGGACCTCGAAGGGCCTGGGGGCCTATGGCTACACCTTC. Its translation is CARRTSKGLGAYGYTF.

This clone has just one count. In DNA form, the CDR3 reads TGTGCCATCAGCCCATCGGACGGCCTCGGGAACAATGAGCAGTTCTTC. Translation: CAISPSDGLGNNEQFF. V and J are TRBV10-3 and TRBJ2-1; a weak D match, TRBD2 (5 bases). Germline V gives CDR1 ENHRY, CDR2 SYGVKD. Trimming shortened V by 6 bases and J by 5 bases, and 20 bases separated the two germline ends. This CDR3 region has 16 residues.

The V and J genes are TRBV30 and TRBJ1-6, with 8 nucleotides matching TRBD1. The CDR3 contains 14 residues. The V and J ends lost 2 bases and 13 bases, in that order; junction bases with no gene match: 10. In germline, CDR1 is GTSNPN, CDR2 SVGIG (reference sequence). DNA of the CDR3: TGTGCCTGGAGTCCCGGGACAGGATCCTTCCCCCTCCACTTT. Translation gives CAWSPGTGSFPLHF.

The chain carries TRBV4-1 and TRBJ2-2, with D perhaps matching TRBD1 (6 bases). The CDR3 totals 18 residues. Germline-derived CDR1 and CDR2 are MGHRA and YSYEKL. Trimming removed 0 bases from V and 0 bases from J, with 14 bases in between. The CDR3 here is CASSQELAGATNTGELFF. In nucleotides, the CDR3 is TGCGCCAGCAGCCAAGAGTTAGCAGGGGCGACGAACACCGGGGAGCTGTTTTTT.

The chain links TRBV6-5 to TRBJ1-2, with 8 bases that match TRBD1. J was trimmed by 7 bases and V by 2 bases; bases with no gene match: 3. The CDR3 is made up of 13 amino acids. Germline CDR1 and CDR2: MNHEY and SVGAGI. For the CDR3, the DNA is TGTGCCAGCAGTTACACCGGGACAGGTGGCTACACCTTC. Encoded protein: CASSYTGTGGYTF.

The V gene is TRBV29-1, the J gene TRBJ2-5; 7 bases are shared with TRBD1. The length of the CDR3 is 14 residues. V gave up 4 bases and J gave up 2 bases; unmatched junction bases: 7. Germline loops: CDR1 SQVTM, CDR2 ANQGSEA. The CDR3 DNA follows: TGCAGCGTTGCGGCCCGGGACAGTCAAGAGACCCAGTACTTC. Its protein product is CSVAARDSQETQYF.

The chain employs TRBV7-2 and TRBJ1-4; maybe TRBD1 (6 bases). Trimming stripped 1 base from V and 13 bases from J, with 19 bases between. This CDR3 region has 15 residues. Germline loops: CDR1 SGHTA, CDR2 FQGNSA. The chain's CDR3 is CASSLEVMVGRGLFF. DNA for the CDR3: TGTGCCAGCAGCTTAGAAGTAATGGTTGGCAGGGGACTGTTTTTT.

The V call is TRBV6-2 or TRBV6-3, the J call TRBJ2-5; possible D gene TRBD2, 6 bases. V gave up 0 bases and J gave up 4 bases, with 9 bases separating them. Germline V gene sequence: CDR1 MNHEY, CDR2 SVGEGT. The CDR3 runs 14 residues. The CDR3 DNA reads TGTGCCAGCAGTTACTCAGCGGGTGGAGAGACCCAGTACTTC. Encoded protein: CASSYSAGGETQYF.

The chain recombines TRBV29-1 with TRBJ2-3; 8 bases are a match to TRBD2. Germline V gene sequence: CDR1 SQVTM, CDR2 ANQGSEA. This CDR3 region has 15 residues. After removal of 4 bases from V and 3 bases from J, the junction contained 9 bases not matched to a gene. Here the CDR3 reads CSVAPSGSGTDTQYF. The CDR3 nucleotides read TGCAGCGTTGCCCCAAGCGGGAGCGGTACAGATACGCAGTATTTT.

The chain recombines TRBV5-1 with TRBJ2-7, with 7 bases that match TRBD2. Trimming cost V 2 bases and J 6 bases; bases outside gene matches: 5. This CDR3 has 13 residues. Germline V gene data show CDR1 as SGHRS and CDR2 as YFSETQ. In nucleotides, the CDR3 is TGCGCCAGCAGCTTCAAATGGGAGGGCGAGCAGTACTTC. This gives the protein CASSFKWEGEQYF. The whole variable domain, filled in from reference TRBV5-1 and TRBJ2-7, reads KAGVTQTPRYLIKTRGQQVTLSCSPISGHRSVSWYQQTPGQGLQFLFEYFSETQRNKGNFPGRFSGRQFSNSRSEMNVSTLELGDSALYLCASSFKWEGEQYFGPGTRLTVT.

This clone appeared once. This chain links TRBV25-1 with TRBJ1-1; weak D call: TRBD1 (6 bases). This CDR3 has 15 amino acids. Trimming took 6 bases from V and 13 from J, leaving 27 bases between them. Germline V CDR1 and CDR2: MGHDK, SYGVNS. This CDR3 reads CASRPRDGLTSRGFF. The CDR3 DNA sequence: TGTGCCAGCAGACCCCGGGACGGCCTGACCTCCAGGGGTTTCTTT.

The chain joins TRBV5-4 to TRBJ1-4; 9 nucleotides line up with TRBD1. V shed 4 bases and J 7 bases; nucleotides not matched to a gene: 8. The CDR3 loop spans 15 amino acids. The germline gives CDR1 SGHNT, CDR2 YYREEE (reference sequence). The CDR3 protein is CASSPGGTGFEKLFF. The CDR3 DNA reads TGTGCCAGCAGCCCTGGCGGGACAGGGTTTGAAAAACTGTTTTTT.

This chain uses TRBV27 with TRBJ2-7, with D perhaps matching TRBD2 (5 bases). This CDR3 contains 13 residues. Trimming left V 4 bases short and J 3 bases short, with 10 bases between. Germline CDR1 and CDR2: MNHEY and SMNVEV (reference sequence). DNA of the CDR3: TGTGCCAGCAGTTCGCAAGAGGGCTACGAGCAGTACTTC. Its translation is CASSSQEGYEQYF.

In its sample, this clone was seen a few times. V gene TRBV6-1 combines with J gene TRBJ1-1; D call uncertain. The CDR3 loop spans 14 amino acids. Trimming pared 1 base from V and 0 bases from J, leaving 6 bases between. Per the germline V gene, CDR1 is MNHNS and CDR2 is SASEGT. This CDR3 is CASSEGGLNTEAFF. CDR3 DNA: TGTGCCAGCAGTGAAGGAGGGCTGAACACTGAAGCTTTCTTT.

This chain connects TRBV12-3 or TRBV12-4 to TRBJ1-2; the match to TRBD1 covers 8 bases. This CDR3 contains 12 residues. Unmatched junction bases numbered 10, after V lost 11 bases and J lost 8 bases. The CDR3 DNA reads TGTGCCCCCCCGGACAGGGATTACGGCTACACCTTC. Encoded protein: CAPPDRDYGYTF.

This chain links TRBV6-5 with TRBJ2-3; 7 positions match TRBD2. The CDR3 is 14 amino acids. Germline V CDR1 and CDR2: MNHEY, SVGAGI. The junction had 9 bases not matched to a gene; V was cut back by 6 bases and J by 6 bases. This CDR3 reads CASRKLLATDTQYF. CDR3 sequence (DNA): TGTGCCAGCAGAAAGCTACTAGCGACTGATACGCAGTATTTT.

The count of this clone is one. Other DNA sequences in the same sample also yield this CDR3. The CDR3 nucleotides are TGTGCCAGCAGTTACGAAACGGGTTATGGCTACACCTTC. It encodes CASSYETGYGYTF. This chain links TRBV6-5 with TRBJ1-2; D unclear. V lost 2 bases to trimming and J lost 5 bases, with 9 bases between them. CDR1 MNHEY and CDR2 SVGAGI come from the germline V gene. This CDR3 comprises 13 residues.

V is TRBV6-5 and J is TRBJ1-5; D gene ambiguous. The CDR3 spans 13 residues. The V end lost 10 bases, the J end lost 3 bases, and 13 bases lay between the germline ends. In germline, CDR1 is MNHEY, CDR2 SVGAGI. CDR3 region: CATAQRLNQPQHF. The CDR3, as DNA: TGTGCCACCGCGCAGCGCCTCAATCAGCCCCAGCATTTT.

The V and J genes are TRBV29-1 and TRBJ1-5, with D maybe TRBD1 (6 bases). V was pared by 5 bases and J by 3 bases, with 14 bases between. CDR3 length: 14 amino acids. The V gene's germline CDR1 is SQVTM and CDR2 ANQGSEA. The CDR3 DNA follows: TGCAGCGTTTCTGCACAGGGTGACAATCAGCCCCAGCATTTT. Encoded protein: CSVSAQGDNQPQHF. The full variable domain, with the rest looked up from reference TRBV29-1 and TRBJ1-5, is SAVISQKPSRDICQRGTSLTIQCQVDSQVTMMFWYRQQPGQSLTLIATANQGSEATYESGFVIDKFPISRPNLTFSTLTVSNMSPEDSSIYLCSVSAQGDNQPQHFGDGTRLSIL.

The genes are TRBV27 and TRBJ1-2; 9 positions match TRBD1. The CDR3 contains 15 residues. The V gene end was trimmed by 0 bases and the J gene end by 5 bases; junction bases not matched to a gene: 4. Germline lookup yields CDR1 MNHEY and CDR2 SMNVEV (reference sequence). The DNA for the CDR3 is TGTGCCAGCAGTTTATCGGAGACAGGGGGATATGGCTACACCTTC. It is translated as CASSLSETGGYGYTF.

This chain uses TRBV30 with TRBJ1-1, with D perhaps matching TRBD1 (5 bases). CDR1 is GTSNPN, CDR2 SVGIG, per germline (reference sequence). The V end lost 1 base, the J end lost 3 bases, and 12 bases lay between the germline ends. The CDR3 is 14 residues long. The chain's CDR3 is CAWSGRQSYTEAFF. The CDR3 DNA is TGTGCCTGGAGTGGGAGACAGTCTTACACTGAAGCTTTCTTT.

The chain combines TRBV18 with TRBJ1-2; 7 positions agree with TRBD1. V lost 4 bases and J lost 2; bases outside the gene matches: 7. The CDR3 length is 15 residues. Per the germline V gene, CDR1 is KGHSH and CDR2 is LQKENI. The CDR3 nucleotides are TGTGCCAGCTCACTTACAGGGGTGAGGAACTATGGCTACACCTTC. This translates into CASSLTGVRNYGYTF.